This T cell receptor beta chain was sequenced in a study of human T cells and chemical hapten exposure. V was clipped by 7 bases and J by 4 bases, with 20 bases between them. Per the germline V gene, CDR1 is MNHEY and CDR2 is SVGEGT. This CDR3 is built from 15 residues. Time point reported: pre-sensitization, week 0. Treatment indicated: therapeutic diphenylcyclopropenone sensitization with weekly scalp DPC. Ahead of each patch test application, blood was drawn. TCRdb re-derived calls from the RACE reads in MiXCR, one entry per CDR3 protein. There are about 51,000 distinct CDR3 sequences in the sample; around a tenth occur only once, and around 15% lies in the top ten. This clonotype has at least ten counts.

This sequence joins TRBV6-2 or TRBV6-3 and TRBJ2-7; D might be TRBD2 (5 bases). The clonotype was recovered from a woman in her thirties or forties with alopecia areata. Some clones in this sample may be carry-over from other donors' samples. This specimen consisted of whole blood, obtained in connection with sensitization to the hapten diphenylcyclopropenone (DPC). In nucleotides, the CDR3 is TGTGCCAGCAACTCCGCGGGCAGTTGGGCTTACGAGCAGTACTTC. Translating it yields CASNSAGSWAYEQYF.